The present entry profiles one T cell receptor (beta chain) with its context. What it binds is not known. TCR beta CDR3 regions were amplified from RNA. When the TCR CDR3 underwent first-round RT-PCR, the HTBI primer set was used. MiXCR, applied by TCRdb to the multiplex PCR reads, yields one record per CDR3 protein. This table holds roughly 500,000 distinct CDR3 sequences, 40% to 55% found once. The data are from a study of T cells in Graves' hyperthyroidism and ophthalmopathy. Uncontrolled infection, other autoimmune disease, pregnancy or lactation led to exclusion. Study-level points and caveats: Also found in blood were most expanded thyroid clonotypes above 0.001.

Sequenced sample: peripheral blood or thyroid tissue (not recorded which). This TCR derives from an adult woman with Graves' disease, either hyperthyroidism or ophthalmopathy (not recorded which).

DNA for the CDR3: TGTGCCAGCAGCAGGGCAGGGGACGCTTTTAACTATGGCTACACCTTC. The encoded protein is CASSRAGDAFNYGYTF. J is TRBJ1-2 and V is TRBV5-5, with TRBD1 as a possible D gene (6 bases). The germline V and J ends were trimmed by 4 bases and 1 base, with 17 bases remaining between them. Germline-derived CDR1 and CDR2 are SGHKS and YYEKEE (reference sequence). The CDR3 runs to 16 residues.